Listed here are 17 T cell receptor beta chains from one sample, sequenced in a study of T cell clonality in common variable immunodeficiency. Study-wide results and limits: Reportedly, TCR beta sequences from common variable immunodeficiency showed fewer deletions and N-nucleotide insertions.

These receptors lack a known antigen. Method: immunoSEQ multiplex PCR; TCRdb's copy keeps in-frame clones and lacks some. In total the sample includes 25,000 to 35,000 clones, none of them seen once. Sequenced material: peripheral blood mononuclear cells. The origin of the receptors is a human donor with common variable immunodeficiency.

This clone was seen more than once but under ten times. The missing CDR3 end, 3 residues past where the read stops, is filled in from the germline J gene. The chain recombines TRBV5-1 with TRBJ1-4; D gene unclear. Trimming stripped 4 bases from V and 7 bases from J, with 14 bases between. Germline V gene sequence: CDR1 SGHRS, CDR2 YFSETQ. The CDR3 sequence is 14 residues long. This chain's CDR3 is CASSTSGFTEKLFF. Partial CDR3 DNA: TGCGCCAGCAGCACGTCCGGGTTTACTGAAAAA. The full variable domain, completed using reference TRBV5-1 and TRBJ1-4, is KAGVTQTPRYLIKTRGQQVTLSCSPISGHRSVSWYQQTPGQGLQFLFEYFSETQRNKGNFPGRFSGRQFSNSRSEMNVSTLELGDSALYLCASSTSGFTEKLFFGSGTQLSVL.

This clone was counted only a few times. The read ends 3 residues shy of where the CDR3 ends; the end is completed using the germline J gene. This chain connects TRBV7-2 to TRBJ1-5; TRBD1 might be the D (6 bases). CDR3 size: 15 residues. Looked up from germline, CDR1 is SGHTA and CDR2 is FQGNSA. V lost 7 bases to trimming and J lost 0 bases, with 13 bases between them. The CDR3 bases that were read are TGTGCCAGCACCCCGACAGGCTATAGCAATCAGCCC. It yields the protein CASTPTGYSNQP. The full CDR3 sequence reads CASTPTGYSNQPQHF.

This clone showed up many times. The CDR3 end is not reached by the read, which stops 3 residues before it; the germline J gene fills it in. The J gene is TRBJ1-2, the V gene TRBV7-9, with no clear D. V lost 1 base to trimming and J lost 4 bases, with 13 bases between them. The CDR3 spans 15 residues. The V gene's germline CDR1 is SEHNR and CDR2 FQNEAQ (reference sequence). CDR3 region: CASSLEGARLYGYTF. The CDR3 DNA, read in part, is TGTGCCAGCAGCTTAGAAGGAGCGAGACTCTATGGC.

This clone was seen a few times. CDR3 bases read: TGTGCCAGCAGCCTGGGACTAGCGGACGATGAG. Translating it yields CASSLGLADDE. The full CDR3 reads CASSLGLADDEQFF. This chain uses TRBV7-3 with TRBJ2-1; 11 nucleotides match TRBD2. The read terminates 3 residues ahead of where the CDR3 ends, so the germline J gene completes it. The CDR3 spans 14 residues. Germline lookup yields CDR1 SGHTA and CDR2 FQGTGA. The V segment lost 5 bases and the J segment 8 bases; nucleotides outside the gene matches: 5.

Comments on this clone: The read ends 3 residues early relative to the CDR3; the germline J gene fills the gap. This chain joins TRBV19 and TRBJ1-4; the D gene is possibly TRBD1 (6 bases). CDR1 and CDR2 (germline): LNHDA, SQIVND (reference sequence). Trimming removed 6 bases at V and 4 bases at J, with 15 bases between. The CDR3 extends over 15 amino acids. Partial CDR3 DNA: TGTGCCAGTAGCCTGGGCCGGACAGTTAATGAAAAA. Encoded protein: CASSLGRTVNEK. The CDR3 as a whole reads CASSLGRTVNEKLFF.

Notes on this clone: The sequenced fragment ends 3 residues before the CDR3 boundary, so the rest is inferred from the germline J gene. The chain recombines TRBV2 with TRBJ2-7; a possible D gene is TRBD1 (5 bases). The germline V and J ends were trimmed by 4 bases and 5 bases, with 18 bases remaining between them. Germline V CDR1 and CDR2: SNHLY, FYNNEI. There are 15 residues in the CDR3. The CDR3 is CASSGGGVSTHEQYF. The CDR3 DNA, read in part, is TGTGCCAGCAGTGGGGGCGGCGTCTCCACTCACGAG.

This clone was seen ten or more times. The sequenced fragment ends 3 residues before the CDR3 boundary, so the rest is inferred from the germline J gene. The chain links TRBV7-6 to TRBJ2-5; no firm D call. The V end lost 2 bases, the J end lost 1 base, and 8 bases lay between the germline ends. The CDR3 runs 14 residues. Germline V CDR1 and CDR2: SGHVS, FNYEAQ. The CDR3 bases that were read are TGTGCCAGCAGCTTATCTTCAGGCCAAGAGACC. This sequence encodes CASSLSSGQET. The whole CDR3 region reads CASSLSSGQETQYF.

Partial CDR3 DNA: TGTGCCAGCCGACTCGTGGGTGAG. It codes for CASRLVGE. Given in full, the CDR3 is CASRLVGEQFF. V gene TRBV7-2 combines with J gene TRBJ2-1; no clear D gene. Read coverage stops 3 residues before the CDR3 terminus; the germline J gene supplies the remainder. Trimming pared 8 bases from V and 9 bases from J, leaving 11 bases between. From germline, CDR1 is SGHTA and CDR2 FQGNSA. The CDR3 extends over 11 amino acids.

The sample holds many counts of this clone. The read terminates 3 residues before the CDR3 end, so the remaining end is supplied by the germline J gene. The chain combines TRBV7-3 with TRBJ1-1, with D possibly being TRBD1 (5 bases). The CDR3 sequence is 14 residues long. Germline V lookup: CDR1 SGHTA, CDR2 FQGTGA. The V end was cut by 5 bases, the J end by 5 bases, with 15 bases between. CDR3 loop: CASSRSGWKTEAFF. The part of the CDR3 DNA that was read is TGTGCCAGCAGCCGATCAGGGTGGAAGACTGAA.

This clone was observed a few times. The DNA ends 3 residues before the CDR3 does, and the rest of the CDR3 is filled in from the germline J gene. V is TRBV7-9 and J is TRBJ2-7; possible D gene TRBD1, 6 bases. Deletions cut 4 bases from V and 2 bases from J, with 15 bases between. The CDR3 is made up of 15 amino acids. Germline CDR1 and CDR2: SEHNR and FQNEAQ (reference sequence). CDR3 DNA (partial): TGTGCCAGCAGCTCCGACAGGATCCTTCCCTACGAG. It is translated as CASSSDRILPYE. The entire CDR3 is CASSSDRILPYEQYF.

Regarding this clone: The observed sequence ends 3 residues before the CDR3 terminus, with the missing tail filled in from the germline J gene. The genes are TRBV10-2 and TRBJ2-5; 8 bases are a match to TRBD2. V lost 8 bases and J lost 5; bases outside the gene matches: 13. This CDR3 has 15 residues. CDR1 WSHSY and CDR2 SAAADI come from the germline V gene. The CDR3 reads CASCPVRGGLETQYF. CDR3 DNA, as far as it was read: TGCGCCAGCTGCCCTGTTCGGGGGGGCCTCGAGACC.

Many counts were recorded for this clone. From the germline J gene comes the end of the CDR3, since the read stops 3 residues before it. The chain uses TRBV18 and TRBJ1-1; no firm D call. This CDR3 has 14 amino acids. Deletions cut 2 bases from V and 0 bases from J, with 7 bases between. Germline V CDR1 and CDR2: KGHSH, LQKENI. CDR3 sequence: CASSPARLNTEAFF. CDR3 bases read: TGTGCCAGCTCACCAGCCAGGTTGAACACTGAA. Using reference TRBV18 and TRBJ1-1 for the parts outside the CDR3, the full variable domain is NAGVMQNPRHLVRRRGQEARLRCSPMKGHSHVYWYRQLPEEGLKFMVYLQKENIIDESGMPKERFSAEFPKEGPSILRIQQVVRGDSAAYFCASSPARLNTEAFFGQGTRLTVV.

This clone came up a few times. With the read ending 3 residues before the CDR3 end, the germline J gene is used to fill in that end. The chain carries TRBV6-4 and TRBJ1-1; D unresolved. Germline assignment: CDR1 MRHNA and CDR2 SNTAGT. V was clipped by 3 bases and J by 1 base, with 6 bases between them. CDR3 length: 13 residues. The sequenced CDR3 bases are TGTGCCAGCAGTGAGGCGGCGAACACTGAA. This encodes CASSEAANTE. The full CDR3 is CASSEAANTEAFF.

This clone was seen only a few times. The read stops 3 residues short of the end of the CDR3; the missing end is completed from the germline J gene. This chain connects TRBV19 to TRBJ1-2, with D unclear. There are 16 residues in the CDR3. The ends were cut back, 2 bases at V and 4 bases at J, with 17 bases in the middle. Germline loops: CDR1 LNHDA, CDR2 SQIVND (reference sequence). The CDR3 here is CASSISLGTAGYGYTF. CDR3 DNA (partial): TGTGCCAGTAGTATATCTTTGGGCACCGCCGGCTATGGC.

A few counts support this clone. The missing CDR3 end, 3 residues past where the read stops, is filled in from the germline J gene. The J gene is TRBJ2-2, the V gene TRBV19; D might be TRBD2 (6 bases). Trimming removed 3 bases at V and 0 bases at J, with 20 bases between. Germline lookup yields CDR1 LNHDA and CDR2 SQIVND (reference sequence). CDR3 size: 19 residues. The sequenced CDR3 bases are TGTGCCAGTAGTATCCCCCCACTAGCCCCAACCTCGAACACCGGGGAG. The encoded protein is CASSIPPLAPTSNTGE. The complete CDR3 reads CASSIPPLAPTSNTGELFF.

This clone was picked up many times. The CDR3 end lies 3 residues beyond the end of the read and is filled in from the germline J gene. The chain uses TRBV4-1 and TRBJ1-4; maybe TRBD1 (6 bases). With 2 bases removed from V and 8 bases from J, the gap between germline ends came to 15 bases. CDR3 length: 15 amino acids. Germline V gene data show CDR1 as MGHRA and CDR2 as YSYEKL. Partial CDR3 DNA: TGCGCCAGCAGCCAAAGAGGGGGTCCGTGGGAAAAA. This translates into CASSQRGGPWEK. In full, the CDR3 reads CASSQRGGPWEKLFF.

This clone appeared many times. The CDR3 is cut off 3 residues early in the read; its end comes from the germline J gene. The V call is TRBV20-1, the J call TRBJ2-5; 12 bases fit TRBD2. Germline trimming cut 6 bases from V and 4 bases from J; bases unmatched to any gene: 18. The germline gives CDR1 DFQATT, CDR2 SNEGSKA (reference sequence). There are 18 residues in the CDR3. CDR3 sequence: CSARRGLRTSGVGETQYF. CDR3 DNA (partial): TGCAGTGCGAGGAGGGGATTAAGGACTAGCGGGGTTGGAGAGACC.